This T cell receptor beta chain was recorded in a study of T-cell memory formation after mild COVID-19. Study results and caveats: Clones shrinking between day 15 and 85 showed a balanced CD4/CD8 split, and those that grew later tilted toward CD4+.

Each CDR3 protein gets one entry after TCRdb re-called the 5' RACE reads with MiXCR. In the table there are 380,000 or so distinct CDR3 sequences, roughly 14% of which are singletons. Worth noting for this clonotype: Its specificity is not known.

This CDR3 has 15 residues. With 1 base removed from V and 4 bases from J, the gap between germline ends came to 10 bases. Germline V gives CDR1 LGHDT, CDR2 YNNKEL (reference sequence). The sequence was obtained from a man younger than 30 who had mild COVID-19 (a few samples of this study predate the infection). Cell type and time point are not known. The source material was PBMCs or a T cell subset sorted from them (not recorded which). The chain employs TRBV3-1 and TRBJ2-2; no clear D. CDR3 region: CASSQGQVATGELFF. The CDR3 DNA sequence: TGTGCCAGCAGCCAAGGGCAGGTTGCCACCGGGGAGCTGTTTTTT.